The clone carrying this T cell receptor (beta chain) has more than one count but fewer than ten. The antigen remains undetermined. The entry originates in a study of identical twins. Overall study findings and caveats: Clonotypes of the beta chain that were abundant in cord blood carried fewer insertions (memory repertoires showed none).

There were only healthy Caucasians among the donors. V lost 6 bases and J lost 4; bases outside the gene matches: 11. CDR3 length: 16 residues. Germline V lookup: CDR1 SNHLY, CDR2 FYNNEI. Using its own MiXCR run on the 5' RACE reads, TCRdb lists one record per CDR3 protein. This sample carries about 900,000 distinct CDR3 sequences, 9% to 15% of them seen once, and the ten largest clones take about 1.5%. The sample was also linked to a second study, of yellow fever vaccine responses in identical twins.

The receptor was isolated from a woman aged 18-29 years in good health. The chain links TRBV2 to TRBJ1-3; TRBD1 aligns across 8 bases. Sequenced input: PBMCs. Written as DNA, the CDR3 is TGTGCCAGCAGGGAAATGGACAGGGTGAAAGGAAACACCATATATTTT. It translates to CASREMDRVKGNTIYF.